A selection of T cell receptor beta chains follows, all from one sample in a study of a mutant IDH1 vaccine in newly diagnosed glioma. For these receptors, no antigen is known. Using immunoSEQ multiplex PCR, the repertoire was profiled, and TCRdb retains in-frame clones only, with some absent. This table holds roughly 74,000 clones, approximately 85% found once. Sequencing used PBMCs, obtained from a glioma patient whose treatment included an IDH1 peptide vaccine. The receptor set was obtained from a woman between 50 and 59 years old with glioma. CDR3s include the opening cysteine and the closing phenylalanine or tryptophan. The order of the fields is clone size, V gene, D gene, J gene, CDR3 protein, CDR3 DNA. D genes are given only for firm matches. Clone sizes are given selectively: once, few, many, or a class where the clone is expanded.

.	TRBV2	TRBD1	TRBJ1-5	CASTGTGVSNQPQHF	TGTGCCAGCACCGGAACAGGGGTTAGCAATCAGCCCCAGCATTTT
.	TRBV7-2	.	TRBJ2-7	CASSLTGDSYEQYF	TGTGCCAGCAGCCTAACAGGAGACTCCTACGAGCAGTACTTC
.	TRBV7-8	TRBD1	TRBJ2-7	CASSLGDRGVIYEQYF	TGTGCCAGCAGCTTAGGGGACAGGGGAGTGATCTACGAGCAGTACTTC
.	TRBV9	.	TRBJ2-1	CASSVTYSSYNEQFF	TGTGCCAGCAGCGTCACATACAGCTCCTACAATGAGCAGTTCTTC
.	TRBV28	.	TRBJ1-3	CASSLYPTDSGHF	TGTGCCAGCAGTTTATACCCTACCGACAGTGGGCATTTT
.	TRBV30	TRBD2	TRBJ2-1	CAWSVGAAGGIYNEQFF	TGTGCCTGGAGTGTAGGGGCGGCGGGAGGAATTTACAATGAGCAGTTCTTC
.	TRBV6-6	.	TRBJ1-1	CASSYYPISLGTEAFF	TGTGCCAGCAGTTACTACCCTATTAGTCTCGGCACTGAAGCTTTCTTT
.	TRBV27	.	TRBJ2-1	CASSFGRRYEEQFF	TGTGCCAGCAGTTTCGGACGGAGATATGAAGAGCAGTTCTTC
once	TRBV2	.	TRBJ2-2	CASSVQPLFANTGELFF	TGTGCCAGCAGTGTACAGCCGCTTTTCGCGAACACCGGGGAGCTGTTTTTT
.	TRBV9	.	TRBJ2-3	CASSSTIYGDTQYF	TGTGCCAGCAGCTCCACCATATACGGAGATACGCAGTATTTT
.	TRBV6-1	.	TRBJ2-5	CASSVTDNQETQYF	TGTGCCAGCAGTGTCACAGACAACCAAGAGACCCAGTACTTC
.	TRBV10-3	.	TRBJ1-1	CAIRLQENTEAFF	TGTGCCATCAGACTACAGGAGAACACTGAAGCTTTCTTT
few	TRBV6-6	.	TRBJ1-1	CASNGGAPEAFF	TGTGCCAGCAACGGGGGAGCCCCTGAAGCTTTCTTT
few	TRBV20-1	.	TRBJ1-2	CSALRTEGYTF	TGCAGTGCCCTACGGACGGAAGGCTACACCTTC
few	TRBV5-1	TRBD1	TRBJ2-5	CASRTGTEETQYF	TGCGCCAGCAGAACCGGGACAGAAGAGACCCAGTACTTC
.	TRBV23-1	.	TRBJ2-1	CASSQSPDSLPYNEQFF	TGCGCCAGCAGTCAATCCCCAGACTCTCTCCCCTACAATGAGCAGTTCTTC
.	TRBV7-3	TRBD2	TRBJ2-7	CASSFQGGDYEQYF	TGTGCCAGCAGCTTCCAGGGAGGGGACTACGAGCAGTACTTC
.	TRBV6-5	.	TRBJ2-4	CASSHPDTNIQYF	TGTGCCAGCAGTCACCCGGACACAAACATTCAGTACTTC
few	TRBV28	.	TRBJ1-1	CATREGWNTEAFF	TGTGCCACCCGAGAGGGCTGGAACACTGAAGCTTTCTTT
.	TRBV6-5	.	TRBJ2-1	CASSYSNTISYNEQFF	TGTGCCAGCAGTTACTCGAACACAATCTCCTACAATGAGCAGTTCTTC
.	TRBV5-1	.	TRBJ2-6	CASSLEGRRNLFSGANVLTF	TGCGCCAGCAGCTTGGAGGGTAGGAGAAACCTGTTCTCTGGGGCCAACGTCCTGACTTTC
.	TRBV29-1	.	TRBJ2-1	CSVGGSASYNEQFF	TGCAGCGTTGGAGGTAGCGCCTCATACAATGAGCAGTTCTTC
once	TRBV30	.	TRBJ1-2	CAWSPGPFYGYTF	TGTGCCTGGAGCCCGGGACCGTTCTATGGCTACACCTTC
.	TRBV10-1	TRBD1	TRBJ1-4	CASGTAGSEKLFF	TGCGCCAGTGGGACAGCTGGATCTGAAAAACTGTTTTTT
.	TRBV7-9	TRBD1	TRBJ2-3	CASSLGDRGYTQYF	TGTGCCAGCAGCTTGGGGGACAGGGGTTATACGCAGTATTTT